The 4 T cell receptor beta chains in this list originate from one sample, sequenced in a study of Tregs in tolerant kidney transplant recipients. TCRdb keeps only in-frame clones here, not all; method: immunoSEQ multiplex PCR. In total, the table holds roughly 2,000 clones. FACS sorting followed a roughly six-day coculture of CFSE-labeled recipient PBMCs with irradiated graft donor PBMCs. These receptors lack a known antigen. The starting material was CD4+ T cells from blood cultured with allogeneic cells, obtained before the transplant. The receptor set was obtained from a human patient who received a combined kidney and bone marrow transplant.

In the case of this clone: With the read ending 3 residues before the CDR3 end, the germline J gene is used to fill in that end. V is TRBV2 and J is TRBJ2-7; TRBD2 matches at 10 bases. The trim removed 6 bases at V and 5 bases at J, leaving 7 bases unmatched. Germline CDR1 is SNHLY and CDR2 is FYNNEI. CDR3 length: 14 amino acids. Here the CDR3 reads CASSYIAGGDEQYF. The sequenced CDR3 bases are TGTGCCAGCAGCTATATAGCGGGGGGCGACGAG.

This clone counts as medium-sized by frequency. The read ends 3 residues early relative to the CDR3; the germline J gene fills the gap. The V and J genes are TRBV7-9 and TRBJ1-4, with TRBD1 matching over 8 bases. Looked up from germline, CDR1 is SEHNR and CDR2 is FQNEAQ (reference sequence). The CDR3 runs to 15 residues. With 1 base clipped from V and 3 bases from J, the junction kept 1 base outside the gene matches. CDR3 DNA, as far as it was read: TGTGCCAGCAGCTTAGTGACAGGGGCTAATGAAAAA. Protein product: CASSLVTGANEK. The entire CDR3 is CASSLVTGANEKLFF.

As concerns this clone: The read halts 3 residues ahead of the CDR3 end, with the missing end drawn from the germline J gene. This chain joins TRBV5-1 and TRBJ1-2; 8 nucleotides agree with TRBD1. This CDR3 has 18 amino acids. Looked up from germline, CDR1 is SGHRS and CDR2 is YFSETQ. The CDR3 is CASSLSSGGTEIKNGYTF. Incomplete CDR3 DNA: TGCGCCAGCAGCTTGTCCTCAGGGGGCACCGAAATAAAAAACGGC.

The sequenced part of the CDR3 DNA is TGTGCCAGCAGCCAAGATTCCAAAAGGGATGAG. This encodes CASSQDSKRDE. The CDR3 as a whole reads CASSQDSKRDEQFF. The chain links TRBV3-1 (or the pseudogene TRBV3-2) to TRBJ2-1, with unresolved D. The CDR3 goes on 3 residues after the read ends, and that part is filled in from the germline J gene. The CDR3 length is 14 residues. V lost 0 bases to trimming and J lost 8 bases, with 11 bases between them. Germline V lookup: CDR1 LGHDT, CDR2 YNNKEL (reference sequence).